A single sample is the source of the 20 T cell receptor beta chains below, sequenced in a study of a mutant IDH1 vaccine in newly diagnosed glioma. Assay used: immunoSEQ multiplex PCR; TCRdb lists only in-frame clones, some missing. The profile shows roughly 30,000 clones, approximately 83% of them singletons. The antigens for these receptors are not known. Time point of the sample: week 47, end of study. Doses of 300 ug of mutant IDH1 20-mer peptide were given with topical imiquimod. The sequencing here drew on PBMCs, taken from a glioma patient whose treatment included an IDH1 peptide vaccine. All receptors derive from a man aged 30 to 45 with glioma.

The rearrangement joins TRBV9 to TRBJ2-7, with TRBD2 identical over 10 bases. Germline V gene lookup returns CDR1 SGDLS and CDR2 YYNGEE. The CDR3 extends over 14 amino acids. V lost 4 bases, J lost 7 bases, and 8 bases stayed unmatched. The CDR3 region has the DNA TGTGCCAGCAGCCCCCTAGCGGGAGACCGGGAGCAGTACTTC. It yields the protein CASSPLAGDREQYF.

This clone occurred a few times. The chain joins TRBV30 to TRBJ2-1, with 10 bases lining up with TRBD1. This CDR3 is built from 16 residues. Germline-derived CDR1 and CDR2 are GTSNPN and SVGIG (reference sequence). Trimming at V came to 5 bases and at J to 3 bases, leaving 10 bases not matched to a gene. The CDR3 bases are TGTGCCTGGGGTCGGTTTCGGACAGGGGGCTACAATGAGCAGTTCTTC. It specifies CAWGRFRTGGYNEQFF.

The chain combines TRBV6-6 with TRBJ2-2; D may be TRBD1 or TRBD2 (6 bases each). Germline CDR1 and CDR2: MNHNY and SVGAGI (reference sequence). The CDR3 runs to 13 residues. V lost 7 bases to trimming and J lost 4 bases, with 10 bases between them. The CDR3 reads CASTEGGTGELFF. CDR3 sequence (DNA): TGTGCCAGCACCGAGGGGGGCACCGGGGAGCTGTTTTTT.

The chain recombines TRBV19 with TRBJ2-1; 7 bases align to TRBD1. The CDR3 sequence is 14 residues long. CDR1 and CDR2 (germline): LNHDA, SQIVND (reference sequence). The V gene end was trimmed by 10 bases and the J gene end by 2 bases; junction bases not matched to a gene: 8. The chain's CDR3 is CATYPGQPYNEQFF. The DNA of the CDR3 is TGTGCCACATACCCGGGACAGCCCTACAATGAGCAGTTCTTC.

The chain has TRBV25-1 and TRBJ1-3, with D maybe TRBD1 (5 bases). CDR3 length: 15 residues. Germline V gene lookup returns CDR1 MGHDK and CDR2 SYGVNS. The V end lost 4 bases, the J end lost 0 bases, and 10 bases lay between the germline ends. The CDR3 DNA sequence: TGTGCCAGCAGTGCAGGGCGGCACTCTGGAAACACCATATATTTT. As protein: CASSAGRHSGNTIYF.

This clone was counted only a few times. V usage is TRBV11-2 and J usage is TRBJ2-7; 7 nucleotides agree with TRBD1. Germline assignment: CDR1 SGHAT and CDR2 FQNNGV. The V segment lost 3 bases and the J segment 1 base; nucleotides outside the gene matches: 15. CDR3 length: 18 amino acids. This chain's CDR3 is CASSFPDRSLTYSYEQYF. CDR3 bases: TGTGCCAGCAGCTTCCCGGACAGGTCGTTGACGTATTCCTACGAGCAGTACTTC.

The chain uses TRBV10-3 and TRBJ2-3, with 15 bases identical to TRBD2. The trim removed 4 bases at V and 4 bases at J, leaving 0 bases unmatched. The CDR3 covers 15 residues. In germline, CDR1 is ENHRY, CDR2 SYGVKD. The CDR3 DNA is TGTGCCATCAGTGGGACTAGCGGGGGGGCAGATACGCAGTATTTT. It yields the protein CAISGTSGGADTQYF.

The genes are TRBV6-5 and TRBJ1-6, with a possible D match to TRBD1 (5 bases). The ends were cut back, 6 bases at V and 9 bases at J, with 12 bases in the middle. This CDR3 region has 13 residues. Germline values: CDR1 MNHEY, CDR2 SVGAGI. The CDR3: CASSGGKGSPLHF. The DNA of the CDR3 is TGTGCCAGCAGCGGGGGAAAGGGTTCACCCCTCCACTTT.

The chain recombines TRBV5-1 with TRBJ2-5; D gene unclear. Germline V CDR1 and CDR2: SGHRS, YFSETQ. This CDR3 contains 14 residues. Trimming pared 1 base from V and 0 bases from J, leaving 7 bases between. The DNA of the CDR3 is TGCGCCAGCAGCTTGAATCCAGACCAAGAGACCCAGTACTTC. Residues: CASSLNPDQETQYF.

This chain joins TRBV10-1 and TRBJ2-1, with 10 bases identical to TRBD2. Germline V gene data show CDR1 as WNHNN and CDR2 as SYGVQD (reference sequence). The CDR3 has 16 residues. V shed 5 bases and J 4 bases; nucleotides not matched to a gene: 8. CDR3 sequence reads: CASSTLLAGAYNEQFF. Written as DNA, the CDR3 is TGCGCCAGCAGTACCCTCCTAGCGGGAGCGTACAATGAGCAGTTCTTC.

The chain combines TRBV14 with TRBJ2-3; D might be TRBD1 (6 bases). From germline, CDR1 is SGHDN and CDR2 FVKESK. Trimming stripped 3 bases from V and 1 base from J, with 11 bases between. The CDR3 has 15 amino acids. CDR3 loop: CASSQVRGCTDTQYF. CDR3 in DNA: TGTGCCAGCAGCCAGGTAAGGGGGTGCACAGATACGCAGTATTTT.

This clone showed up just a few times. This chain joins TRBV27 and TRBJ2-3; D unresolved. CDR3 length: 14 amino acids. Germline V gene data show CDR1 as MNHEY and CDR2 as SMNVEV (reference sequence). Trimming removed 3 bases at V and 3 bases at J, with 10 bases between. CDR3 nucleotide sequence: TGTGCCAGCAGTTTTGATGAGAGGACAGATACGCAGTATTTT. Its translation is CASSFDERTDTQYF.

The V and J genes are TRBV7-2 and TRBJ1-5; tentative D call: TRBD1 (5 bases). V dropped 1 base and J dropped 5 bases, with 12 bases sitting between them. This CDR3 is 15 amino acids long. CDR1 and CDR2 (germline): SGHTA, FQGNSA. The CDR3 reads CASSLETETYQPQHF. For the CDR3, the DNA is TGTGCCAGCAGCTTAGAGACAGAGACATATCAGCCCCAGCATTTT.

This clone was seen more than once but under ten times. This chain uses TRBV6-1 with TRBJ2-7; TRBD2 matches at 9 bases. Germline lookup yields CDR1 MNHNS and CDR2 SASEGT. This CDR3 is 13 amino acids long. V lost 5 bases to trimming and J lost 6 bases; unmatched junction nucleotides: 5. CDR3 DNA: TGTGCCAGCAGTACCCGAGCGGGAGGCGAGCAGTACTTC. It encodes CASSTRAGGEQYF.

This rearrangement joins TRBV7-3 to TRBJ2-3; TRBD2 aligns across 10 bases. With 5 bases clipped from V and 3 bases from J, the junction kept 2 bases outside the gene matches. The CDR3 contains 14 residues. The germline V gene has CDR1 SGHTA and CDR2 FQGTGA. The DNA for the CDR3 is TGTGCCAGCAGCGCTAGCGGGGGAACAGATACGCAGTATTTT. Translated, it gives CASSASGGTDTQYF.

The chain uses TRBV11-2 and TRBJ2-2; the D is unclear. Trimming took off 5 bases at V and 6 bases at J, with 10 bases between the two ends. Germline CDR1 SGHAT, CDR2 FQNNGV. The CDR3 length is 13 residues. CDR3 amino acids: CASSPLLSGELFF. Written as DNA, the CDR3 is TGTGCCAGCAGCCCCCTTTTGTCCGGGGAGCTGTTTTTT.

In DNA form, the CDR3 reads TGTGCCAGCAGGCCTAGCGGGAGAGGCGGGGAGCTGTTTTTT. It encodes CASRPSGRGGELFF. This rearrangement joins TRBV6-1 to TRBJ2-2; 10 nucleotides line up with TRBD2. The germline V gene has CDR1 MNHNS and CDR2 SASEGT. V trimming: 6 bases; J trimming: 7 bases; junction bases outside the gene matches: 5. CDR3 length equals 14 residues.

This sequence joins TRBV1 and TRBJ1-2; the D call TRBD1 from the table was never checked on the DNA. TRBV1 is a pseudogene. CDR3 length: 16 amino acids. This CDR3 reads CTSRSGGVRKTYGYTF. The CDR3 DNA follows: TGCACCAGCAGATCAGGGGGTGTGCGAAAGACCTATGGCTACACCTTC.

V and J are TRBV4-2 and TRBJ1-1; D is perhaps TRBD1 (5 bases). The CDR3 runs 15 residues. Germline V gene sequence: CDR1 LGHNA, CDR2 YNFKEQ. V was clipped by 0 bases and J by 5 bases, with 13 bases between them. The DNA for the CDR3 is TGTGCCAGCAGCCAAGATAACGGGGCTTGGACTGAAGCTTTCTTT. It encodes CASSQDNGAWTEAFF.

V is TRBV28 and J is TRBJ1-5; a possible D gene is TRBD1 (6 bases). This CDR3 has 15 residues. Trimming took 2 bases from V and 0 from J, leaving 8 bases between them. Germline V gene lookup returns CDR1 MDHEN and CDR2 SYDVKM. For the CDR3, the DNA is TGTGCCAGCAGTTTACCGACAGGTAGCAATCAGCCCCAGCATTTT. The encoded protein is CASSLPTGSNQPQHF.